This paragraph covers one TCR beta chain sequence. Its cognate antigen has yet to be identified. The input lacks base qualities; no much larger clone sits a single base away. Trimming removed 7 bases from V and 2 bases from J, leaving 17 bases between the germline ends. Measured from the cysteine to the phenylalanine, the CDR3 is 16 residues long. Of the read, only the CDR3 DNA is kept; its 48 bases are in frame from base 1. CDR1 LNHDA and CDR2 SQIVND are derived from the germline V gene (reference sequence). The sample belongs to a study of cytomegalovirus exposure and HLA in healthy donors listed by TCRdb under 2017. Regarding the research as a whole: According to an earlier analysis of 550 to 700 of the donors, about 179 million T cells yielded 120 million or so unique TCR beta sequences and 276 Gb of sequence data. Typing coverage varied by locus: about 629-630 donors for A, B, C, DRB1 and DQB1; approximately 500 for DQA1; more than 600 for DPA1; approximately 470 for DPB1. The genetic ancestry cluster associated with self-reported Caucasian donors included around four fifths of the 398 genotyped donors. Rather than using new phenotypic data, the later analysis identified candidate immune exposures from TCR beta sequences and from how often those sequences occurred across donors. Both class I and class II loci were covered by HLA typing, at four-digit resolution. Besides the first cohort of roughly 700 subjects, a separate validation cohort made up of over a hundred different subjects was used. On average, roughly 240,000 unique TCR beta nucleotide sequences were sequenced per donor among a few hundred genotyped donors of the cohort, with about 19% of those sequences being non-productive. An early release covering 550 to 650 HLA-typed donors comprised roughly 300 gigabases of sequencing data and around 80 million unique TCR sequences. A later genetic analysis took genome-wide SNP genotypes for about three fifths of the roughly 700 donors and used that subset as a discovery cohort. The study used immunosequencing to profile the T cell repertoires of approximately 630 subjects and linked those repertoires to cytomegalovirus serostatus. Donor age, sex, ethnicity and CMV serostatus were compiled alongside the repertoire data. The study aimed to test whether cataloging public T cell receptors could reveal signatures of past pathogen exposure. All discovery cohort repertoires had been generated using a single sequencing platform. Roughly 5 DR-DQ haplotypes were handled as single units for association and clustering, since linkage in the cohort was strong. To predict cytomegalovirus infection status, the study brought together high-throughput TCR immunosequencing, statistical association of individual TCRs with disease status, and machine learning. In a later analysis, previously published TCR beta repertoires from some 640 donors were re-analyzed and high-resolution HLA genotyping was added so that TCR occurrence patterns could be studied. An earlier analysis of around 580 of the donors used high-throughput TCR beta sequencing to judge whether each TCR beta V gene segment behaved as functional or pseudogenic.

The cohort was made up of 500 to 800 healthy bone marrow donors. At the time of sampling, all cohort members were nominally healthy, though unrecorded immune exposures were likely present. The donor tested CMV seropositive and was one of the 289 seropositive cohort members. Every donor gave a peripheral blood sample, and the peripheral blood mononuclear cells from that sample were used for TCR beta sequencing. Genomic DNA was extracted from the blood cell samples with the Qiagen DNeasy Blood Extraction Kit. The library came from the immunoSEQ multiplex PCR assay. For the multiplex PCR, a mixture combining 60 forward primers for TCR Vbeta segments and 13 reverse primers for TCR Jbeta segments was used. A multiplex PCR assay on genomic DNA amplified the CDR3 region of rearranged TCR beta genes. On the Illumina HiSeq System, the amplified TCR beta libraries were sequenced as 87-base-pair reads. The source study handled its data this way. A later analysis counted tens of millions of unique TCR beta chains across the 640 or so repertoires, and around 9.9 million of these chains were shared by at least two donors. A nearest-neighbor algorithm error-corrected the raw reads and collapsed the reads into unique sequences, merging closely related sequences to remove PCR and sequencing errors. V, D and J gene segments were assigned by aligning CDR3 sequences to IMGT reference sequences. For a sequence to be retained, at least a six-nucleotide match to both a V gene segment and a J gene segment was required. Rearrangements were classified as productive when the CDR3 lacked stop codons and remained in frame with V and J, and all other rearrangements were classified as non-productive. Following IMGT convention, CDR3 was defined as the stretch from the second conserved V-encoded cysteine up to the conserved J-encoded phenylalanine. The earlier analysis of about 620 of the donors excluded sequences that lacked an unambiguous match to a single V gene segment. An earlier analysis of approximately 590 of the donors called V segments functional above 56.7% productive rearrangements and segregating when the between-donor standard deviation exceeded 5%. To diagnose cytomegalovirus status from the catalog of TCR beta chain sequences, a statistical classification framework was built. A later analysis assigned V and J genes by comparing TCR nucleotide sequences with IMGT/GENE-DB human TR gene sequences. The TCRdist pipeline was used in a later analysis to assign CDR3 sequences and most-parsimonious VDJ recombination scenarios. A later analysis defined each TCR beta chain by its CDR3 amino acid sequence plus V-gene family, and excluded reads lacking a unique V-gene family. To address suspected cross-contamination and a sequencing artifact, a later analysis removed under 600 highly shared, low-generation-probability nucleotide sequences. A later analysis calculated a clonal expansion index for each public chain from normalized within-repertoire ranks of inferred template counts. In a later analysis, generation probabilities were computed using a VDJ recombination model fitted to out-of-frame rearrangements, and the results were checked against IGoR. In a later analysis, hypergeometric tests were used to score TCR-TCR, TCR-HLA and TCR-CMV co-occurrence, with a repertoire-size bias correction applied to TCR pairs. A later analysis estimated false discovery rates by permuting HLA or CMV assignments 20 times. In a later analysis, co-occurring TCRs were grouped with DBSCAN, and TCRdist sequence similarity was added when clustering was performed within HLA-allele-positive subsets. For co-occurrence clustering, repertoires with fewer than 30,000 or more than 120,000 public chains were excluded, along with five repertoires with anomalous nucleotide sharing. Not all clones reach the TCRdb copy of this immuneACCESS table, which keeps in-frame sequences only. Checked studies attribute under half of the gap to unresolved V genes and leave the rest unexplained. From that table come the V and J calls and clone size; the DNA was used to work out D and trimming. For this sample the table gives about 140,000 clones, of which 75% to 85% were detected only once. The top ten clonotypes cover approximately 2.5% of the sample.

What the work shows at the level of the full study, not this receptor alone: A later genetic analysis reported fewer N-insertions in productive TCRs among donors in an Asian-associated ancestry cluster than the roughly 720-donor mean. The classifier was reported to diagnose cytomegalovirus status with high specificity and sensitivity in both the original and validation cohorts. Sequencing depth was assumed to be roughly uniform across donors in the presence/absence analyses, though that assumption may not hold. The only immune exposure information available for the cohort was CMV serostatus. According to the authors, the approach could potentially be generalized to other disease states and immunological phenotypes. The earlier analysis of nearly 600 of the donors excluded some 15 rarely observed V segments, including chromosome 9 orphons, because counts were too low. Strong co-occurrence of HLA alleles, especially DR and DQ, made assigning TCR associations to individual alleles difficult. This cohort had only TCR beta chains sequenced, and the lack of alpha or paired-chain data limited which features could be detected. Specific HLA alleles were associated with over 15,000 TCR beta sequences at a false discovery rate of 0.05 in a later analysis. According to a later analysis, most CMV-associated TCR beta chains appeared to be HLA-restricted, and the HLA associations seemed to be driven largely by CMV exposure. V-gene and J-gene trimming of TCR beta chains was associated with a missense DCLRE1C variant in a later genetic analysis, and the association was replicated in an independent cohort. In a later analysis, HLA-associated TCR beta chains showed more clonal expansion and lower generation probabilities than non-associated chains that were equally common. Most TCR sequences were seen in very few donors, while some public TCRs were found in many individuals. Broadly in line with IMGT annotations, most TCR beta V segments showed up in productive rearrangements about 87% or about 30% of the time in an earlier analysis of under 700 of the donors. Because the 87-base-pair reads could not distinguish some IMGT-functional V segments, including TRBV6-2 and TRBV6-3, those segments were excluded. Three of the identified cytomegalovirus-associated TCR beta chains were confirmed in vitro to be specific for cytomegalovirus antigens. Because HLA typing was missing for some donors at each locus, association tests included only the typed subset. According to a later analysis, parvovirus B19, influenza, CMV and Epstein-Barr virus appeared linked to several top co-occurrence clusters. A further reported finding was that TCR beta sequences accurately predicted the HLA-A and HLA-B alleles for most subjects in the first cohort. Correlated functional status among segregating V segments might be attributable to linkage disequilibrium, but an unknown experimental factor could not be ruled out. A group of highly shared sequence variants was considered likely to be a technical artifact of the sequencing pipeline. The study gave a list of around 170 TCR beta chains associated with cytomegalovirus. According to a later analysis, TCR association rates differed among HLA loci, with DRB1 alleles showing the most associated TCRs and HLA-C alleles showing the fewest.

The source material was PBMCs. The clonotype comes from a woman under 30 in good health and CMV-seropositive. This sequence uses TRBV19 and TRBJ2-2; the best D guess is TRBD1, with 6 bases matching. The nucleotides are TGTGCCAGTACCGCTCCTACGGACAGAAACACCGGGGAGCTGTTTTTT. Its protein product is CASTAPTDRNTGELFF.